This T cell receptor (beta chain) was recovered during a study of glioma-infiltrating T cells after dendritic cell vaccination. Turning to the study itself: Monocyte-derived dendritic cells, cultured approximately 7 days with IL-4 and GM-CSF, were pulsed with autologous tumor lysate.

Trimming removed 6 bases from V and 4 bases from J; junction bases left unmatched: 16. CDR3 length: 18 residues. CDR1 and CDR2 from the germline V gene are SGHRS and YFSETQ. Fresh-frozen tumor tissue and more than two years of survival data were available for all. PBMC were collected before vaccination, two weeks after the third vaccination, and at progression. Generated by immunoSEQ multiplex PCR, the TCRdb table keeps only in-frame clones and is missing some. The sample holds about 92,000 clones, 65% to 90% seen once. Here the sequenced sample was blood, taken before dendritic cell vaccination. V usage is TRBV5-1 and J usage is TRBJ2-6; 7 positions agree with TRBD2. The clonotype originates from a human donor with glioblastoma. CDR3 nucleotides: TGCGCCAGCAACTATGAGGGAGGGCCCTCGTGGGGGGCCAACGTCCTGACTTTC. It encodes CASNYEGGPSWGANVLTF.